These T cell receptor beta chains were read from a single sample in a study of PD-1 blockade in mismatch repair-deficient tumors. The data were produced by immunoSEQ multiplex PCR, yet TCRdb's version contains in-frame clones alone and is incomplete. Found here are just under 65,000 clones, about 87% of them singletons; the top ten hold approximately 15%. The source was peripheral blood, collected 52 weeks after starting pembrolizumab. These receptors all come from an adult with mismatch repair-deficient cancer. The CDR3 runs from the conserved cysteine through the conserved F or W. D genes are given only for firm matches. Where a row states a size, it is once, few, many or the class of an expanded clone; other rows omit it.

D gene: .; J gene: TRBJ1-5; V gene: TRBV4-1; clone size: .; CDR3 DNA: TGCGCCAGCAGCCAAGGTGGCGATCAGCCCCAGCATTTT; CDR3 protein: CASSQGGDQPQHF
D gene: .; J gene: TRBJ2-2; V gene: TRBV7-9; clone size: .; CDR3 DNA: TGTGCCAGCAGCTCGCGGACTGCGTCCACCGGGGAGCTGTTTTTT; CDR3 protein: CASSSRTASTGELFF
D gene: .; J gene: TRBJ2-7; V gene: TRBV7-2; clone size: .; CDR3 DNA: TGTGCCAGCAGCTTAGCGTTAGCGGTCGCGCCTACAGGGCAGTACTTC; CDR3 protein: CASSLALAVAPTGQYF
D gene: TRBD2; J gene: TRBJ2-1; V gene: TRBV11-3; clone size: .; CDR3 DNA: TGTGCCAGCAGCTTAAAAGGGACTAGCGGGACAAATGAGCAGTTCTTC; CDR3 protein: CASSLKGTSGTNEQFF
D gene: .; J gene: TRBJ2-3; V gene: TRBV29-1; clone size: .; CDR3 DNA: TGCAGCGTTGACCCGGACCCCGGCACAGATACGCAGTATTTT; CDR3 protein: CSVDPDPGTDTQYF
D gene: TRBD1; J gene: TRBJ2-7; V gene: TRBV7-9; clone size: .; CDR3 DNA: TGTGCCAGCAGCCAGGACAGGGGGACCTACGAGCAGTACTTC; CDR3 protein: CASSQDRGTYEQYF
D gene: TRBD1; J gene: TRBJ2-7; V gene: TRBV28; clone size: .; CDR3 DNA: TGTGCCAGCAGTATCCCTACAGGGGCCCCCAGCTCCTACGAGCAGTACTTC; CDR3 protein: CASSIPTGAPSSYEQYF
D gene: .; J gene: TRBJ2-5; V gene: TRBV2; clone size: .; CDR3 DNA: TGTGCCAGCACGTATCCCCGATTAGCGGAGGAAGAAGAGACCCAGTACTTC; CDR3 protein: CASTYPRLAEEEETQYF
D gene: TRBD2; J gene: TRBJ2-3; V gene: TRBV7-2; clone size: .; CDR3 DNA: TGTGCCAGCAGCTCCCCGGGGGGTACGCAGTATTTT; CDR3 protein: CASSSPGGTQYF
D gene: .; J gene: TRBJ1-2; V gene: TRBV4-1; clone size: .; CDR3 DNA: TGCGCCAGCAGCCAAGATAAACAGTTAGTAGTCGATGGCTACACCTTC; CDR3 protein: CASSQDKQLVVDGYTF
D gene: .; J gene: TRBJ1-1; V gene: TRBV5-5; clone size: .; CDR3 DNA: TGTGCCAGCAGCTTTGTGGGGGCGCCGAGGACTGAAGCTTTCTTT; CDR3 protein: CASSFVGAPRTEAFF
D gene: TRBD1; J gene: TRBJ1-1; V gene: TRBV19; clone size: .; CDR3 DNA: TGTGCCAGTACGGACAGGGGACTTCACGCTGAAGCTTTCTTT; CDR3 protein: CASTDRGLHAEAFF
D gene: .; J gene: TRBJ2-1; V gene: TRBV27; clone size: .; CDR3 DNA: TGTGCCAGCAGTATCCGGGACTCCGATGAGCAGTTCTTC; CDR3 protein: CASSIRDSDEQFF
D gene: TRBD1; J gene: TRBJ2-1; V gene: TRBV4-3; clone size: .; CDR3 DNA: TGCGCCAGCAGCCAAGAGGGGACAGGGGGCTACAATGAGCAGTTCTTC; CDR3 protein: CASSQEGTGGYNEQFF
D gene: TRBD2; J gene: TRBJ2-1; V gene: TRBV6-4; clone size: few; CDR3 DNA: TGTGCCCGACAAATTAGCGGGAGGTGCAATGAGCAGTTCTTC; CDR3 protein: CARQISGRCNEQFF
D gene: .; J gene: TRBJ2-7; V gene: TRBV7-9; clone size: few; CDR3 DNA: TGTGCCAGCAGCTCAGGAGTTTCCTACGAGCAGTACTTC; CDR3 protein: CASSSGVSYEQYF
D gene: .; J gene: TRBJ2-1; V gene: TRBV6-5; clone size: .; CDR3 DNA: TGTGCCAGCAGTTACTCGGGTAGCGGACCCAATGAGCAGTTCTTC; CDR3 protein: CASSYSGSGPNEQFF
D gene: .; J gene: TRBJ1-4; V gene: TRBV18; clone size: once; CDR3 DNA: TGTGCCAGCTCACTCAGTCCGGGCTGGGATGAAAAACTGTTTTTT; CDR3 protein: CASSLSPGWDEKLFF
D gene: TRBD2; J gene: TRBJ2-1; V gene: TRBV30; clone size: .; CDR3 DNA: TGTGCCTGGAGGGGTACTAGCGGCTACAATGAGCAGTTCTTC; CDR3 protein: CAWRGTSGYNEQFF
D gene: TRBD1; J gene: TRBJ2-7; V gene: TRBV6-6; clone size: .; CDR3 DNA: TGTGCCAGCAGTTCAGGGACAGGGATCTACGAGCAGTACTTC; CDR3 protein: CASSSGTGIYEQYF
D gene: TRBD1; J gene: TRBJ2-2; V gene: TRBV11-2; clone size: .; CDR3 DNA: TGTGCCAGCAGCCCAGGGGGCGGCGACACCGGGGAGCTGTTTTTT; CDR3 protein: CASSPGGGDTGELFF
D gene: .; J gene: TRBJ2-7; V gene: TRBV5-1; clone size: .; CDR3 DNA: TGCGCCAGCAGCAGTCGACCCTTTTTGGATGGCGAGCAGTACTTC; CDR3 protein: CASSSRPFLDGEQYF
D gene: .; J gene: TRBJ2-1; V gene: TRBV2; clone size: .; CDR3 DNA: TGTGCCAGCCAACTCAGGGGTGGAGAGCAGTTCTTC; CDR3 protein: CASQLRGGEQFF
D gene: .; J gene: TRBJ2-3; V gene: TRBV14; clone size: .; CDR3 DNA: TGTGCCAGCAGCCAAGGACTAAAATGGTTCACAGATACGCAGTATTTT; CDR3 protein: CASSQGLKWFTDTQYF
D gene: .; J gene: TRBJ2-3; V gene: TRBV5-1; clone size: .; CDR3 DNA: TGCGCCAGCAGCTTGATGGCAGCTACAGATACGCAGTATTTT; CDR3 protein: CASSLMAATDTQYF
D gene: .; J gene: TRBJ2-5; V gene: TRBV21-1; clone size: .; CDR3 DNA: TGTGCCAGCATCCTTAGCGGGGCGCACCAAGAGACCCAGTACTTC; CDR3 protein: CASILSGAHQETQYF
D gene: TRBD1; J gene: TRBJ1-5; V gene: TRBV19; clone size: few; CDR3 DNA: TGTGCCAGTAGTATTGGGACAGAGTACAATCAGCCCCAGCATTTT; CDR3 protein: CASSIGTEYNQPQHF
D gene: .; J gene: TRBJ2-5; V gene: TRBV5-1; clone size: .; CDR3 DNA: TGCGCCAGCAGCTGGAAGGCGGGCTTCTTCAACCAAGAGACCCAGTACTTC; CDR3 protein: CASSWKAGFFNQETQYF
D gene: .; J gene: TRBJ2-6; V gene: TRBV2; clone size: .; CDR3 DNA: TGTGCCAGCAGTGTAGTTCTTCTAGGCTCTGGGGCCAACGTCCTGACTTTC; CDR3 protein: CASSVVLLGSGANVLTF
D gene: TRBD1; J gene: TRBJ1-4; V gene: TRBV7-9; clone size: .; CDR3 DNA: TGTGCCAGCAGCGTAGCGGGACAGTGGCCTAATGAAAAACTGTTTTTT; CDR3 protein: CASSVAGQWPNEKLFF
D gene: TRBD2; J gene: TRBJ2-1; V gene: TRBV6-1; clone size: .; CDR3 DNA: TGTGCCAGCAGTGAAGAGGAGACTAGCGGCTACAATGAGCAGTTCTTC; CDR3 protein: CASSEEETSGYNEQFF
D gene: .; J gene: TRBJ1-5; V gene: TRBV19; clone size: .; CDR3 DNA: TGTGCCAGTAGTATTCAGGCACCTAATCAGCCCCAGCATTTT; CDR3 protein: CASSIQAPNQPQHF
D gene: TRBD2; J gene: TRBJ2-1; V gene: TRBV2; clone size: .; CDR3 DNA: TGTGCCAGCAGTGAAATGGTAATAGCGGGAGTCAGTGGAAATGAGCAGTTCTTC; CDR3 protein: CASSEMVIAGVSGNEQFF